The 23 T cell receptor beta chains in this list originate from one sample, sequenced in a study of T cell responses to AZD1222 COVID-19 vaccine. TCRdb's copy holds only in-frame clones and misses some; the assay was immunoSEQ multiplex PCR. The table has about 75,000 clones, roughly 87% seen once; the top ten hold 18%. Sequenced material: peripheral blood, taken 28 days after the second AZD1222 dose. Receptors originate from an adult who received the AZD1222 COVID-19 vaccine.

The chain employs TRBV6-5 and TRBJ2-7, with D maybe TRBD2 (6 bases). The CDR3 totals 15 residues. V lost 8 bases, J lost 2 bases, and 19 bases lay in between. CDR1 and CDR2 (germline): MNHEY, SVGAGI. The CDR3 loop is CASHLVGGETYEQYF. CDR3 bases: TGTGCCAGCCACCTAGTCGGCGGGGAGACCTACGAGCAGTACTTC.

The DNA of the CDR3 is TGTGCCAGTAGTAGCTGGAATGAGCAGTTCTTC. Its translation: CASSSWNEQFF. The chain couples TRBV19 to TRBJ2-1; D unresolved. Germline loops: CDR1 LNHDA, CDR2 SQIVND (reference sequence). This CDR3 contains 11 residues. Trimming removed 4 bases from V and 7 bases from J, with 5 bases in between.

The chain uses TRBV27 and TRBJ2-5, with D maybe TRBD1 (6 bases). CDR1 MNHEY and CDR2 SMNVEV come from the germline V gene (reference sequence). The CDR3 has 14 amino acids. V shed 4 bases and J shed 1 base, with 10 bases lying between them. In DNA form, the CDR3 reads TGTGCCAGCAGTTCCCGGACAGTCCAAGAGACCCAGTACTTC. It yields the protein CASSSRTVQETQYF.

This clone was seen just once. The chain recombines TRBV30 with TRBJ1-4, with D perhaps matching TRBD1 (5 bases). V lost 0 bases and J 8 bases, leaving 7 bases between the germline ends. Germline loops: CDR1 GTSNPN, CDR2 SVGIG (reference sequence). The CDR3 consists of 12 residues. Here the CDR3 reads CAWSVQAEKLFF. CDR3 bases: TGTGCCTGGAGTGTACAGGCGGAAAAACTGTTTTTT.

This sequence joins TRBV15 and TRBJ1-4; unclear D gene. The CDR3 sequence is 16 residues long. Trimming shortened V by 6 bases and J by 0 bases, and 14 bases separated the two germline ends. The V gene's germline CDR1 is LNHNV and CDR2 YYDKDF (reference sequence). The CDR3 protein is CATSSQFLSTNEKLFF. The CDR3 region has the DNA TGTGCCACCAGTTCCCAATTCTTGTCAACTAATGAAAAACTGTTTTTT.

CDR3 DNA: TGTGCCAGCAGCGGGACAGGCTATGGCTACACCTTC. It yields the protein CASSGTGYGYTF. This chain joins TRBV11-2 and TRBJ1-2; 8 bases agree with TRBD1. The CDR3 contains 12 residues. V shed 5 bases, J shed 4 bases, and the junction held 0 bases outside the gene matches. Germline CDR1 SGHAT, CDR2 FQNNGV.

CDR3 sequence: CASTTIAGAETQYF. CDR3 nucleotide sequence: TGCGCCAGCACCACCATAGCGGGGGCAGAGACCCAGTACTTC. The chain links TRBV5-1 to TRBJ2-5; 9 positions match TRBD2. V was pared by 6 bases and J by 4 bases, with 7 bases of the junction left unmatched. The CDR3 length is 14 residues. In germline, CDR1 is SGHRS, CDR2 YFSETQ.

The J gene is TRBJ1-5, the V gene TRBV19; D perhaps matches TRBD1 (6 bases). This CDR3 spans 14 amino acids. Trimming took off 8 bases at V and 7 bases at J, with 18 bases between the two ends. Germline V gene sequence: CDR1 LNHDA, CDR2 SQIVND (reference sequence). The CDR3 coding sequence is TGTGCCAGTGCCCCGGACAGCCGCCTGCAGCCCCAGCATTTT. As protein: CASAPDSRLQPQHF.

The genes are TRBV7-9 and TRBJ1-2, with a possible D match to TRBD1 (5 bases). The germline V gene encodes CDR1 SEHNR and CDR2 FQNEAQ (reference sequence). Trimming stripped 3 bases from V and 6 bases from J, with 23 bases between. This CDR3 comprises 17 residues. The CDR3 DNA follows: TGTGCCAGCAGCTTGTCAGTTACAGGATACCCTAGCCATGGCTACACCTTC. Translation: CASSLSVTGYPSHGYTF.

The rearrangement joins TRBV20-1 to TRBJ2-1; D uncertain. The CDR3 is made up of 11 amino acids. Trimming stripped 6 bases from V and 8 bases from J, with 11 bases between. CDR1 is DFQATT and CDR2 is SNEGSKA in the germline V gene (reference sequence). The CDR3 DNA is TGCAGTGCCCCACTGGTCCATGAGCAGTTCTTC. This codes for CSAPLVHEQFF.

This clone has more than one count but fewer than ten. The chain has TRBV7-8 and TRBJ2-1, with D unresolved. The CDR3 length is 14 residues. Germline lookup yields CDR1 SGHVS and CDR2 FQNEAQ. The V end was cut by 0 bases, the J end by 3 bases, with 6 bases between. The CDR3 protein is CASSLASDYNEQFF. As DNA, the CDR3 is TGTGCCAGCAGCTTAGCGTCCGACTACAATGAGCAGTTCTTC. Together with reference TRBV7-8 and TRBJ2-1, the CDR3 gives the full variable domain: GAGVSQSPRYKVAKRGQDVALRCDPISGHVSLFWYQQALGQGPEFLTYFQNEAQLDKSGLPSDRFFAERPEGSVSTLKIQRTQQEDSAVYLCASSLASDYNEQFFGPGTRLTVL.

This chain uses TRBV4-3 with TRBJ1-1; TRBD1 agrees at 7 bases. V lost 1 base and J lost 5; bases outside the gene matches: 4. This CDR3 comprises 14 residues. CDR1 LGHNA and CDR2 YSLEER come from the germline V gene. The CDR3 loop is CASSQGNRGTEAFF. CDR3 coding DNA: TGCGCCAGCAGCCAAGGGAACAGGGGAACTGAAGCTTTCTTT.

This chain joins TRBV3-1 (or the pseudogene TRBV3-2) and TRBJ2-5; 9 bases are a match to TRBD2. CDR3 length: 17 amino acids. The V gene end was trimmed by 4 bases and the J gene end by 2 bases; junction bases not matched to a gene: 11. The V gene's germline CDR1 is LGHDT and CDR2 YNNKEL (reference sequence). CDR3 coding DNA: TGTGCCAGCAGCCCCCGGGGTAGCGGGGGCAATCAAGAGACCCAGTACTTC. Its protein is CASSPRGSGGNQETQYF.

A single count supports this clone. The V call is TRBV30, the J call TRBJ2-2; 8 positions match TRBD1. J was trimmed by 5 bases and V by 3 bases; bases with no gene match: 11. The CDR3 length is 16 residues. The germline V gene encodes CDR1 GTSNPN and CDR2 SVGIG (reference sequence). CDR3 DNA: TGTGCCTGGAGCGCAAGTACAGGGGGTTGGACCGGGGAGCTGTTTTTT. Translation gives CAWSASTGGWTGELFF.

CDR3 loop: CASSSPGQGIDEQFF. The CDR3 nucleotides read TGCGCCAGCAGCTCACCGGGACAGGGAATAGATGAGCAGTTCTTC. The rearrangement links TRBV5-1 to TRBJ2-1; 9 positions agree with TRBD1. This CDR3 spans 15 amino acids. Losses at the gene ends were 3 bases for V and 8 bases for J; bases not matched to a gene: 9. CDR1 is SGHRS, CDR2 YFSETQ, per germline.

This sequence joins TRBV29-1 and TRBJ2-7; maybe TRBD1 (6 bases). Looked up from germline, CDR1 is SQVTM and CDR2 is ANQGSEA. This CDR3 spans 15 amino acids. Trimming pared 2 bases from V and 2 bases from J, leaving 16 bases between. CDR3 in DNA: TGCAGCGTTGAACCAGGGGCAGAACGACCCTACGAGCAGTACTTC. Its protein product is CSVEPGAERPYEQYF.

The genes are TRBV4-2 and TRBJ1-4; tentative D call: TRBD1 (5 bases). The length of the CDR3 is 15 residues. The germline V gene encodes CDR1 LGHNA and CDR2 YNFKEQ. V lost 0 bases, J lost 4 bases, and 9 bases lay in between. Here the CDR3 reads CASSQDSQGNEKLFF. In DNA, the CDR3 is TGTGCCAGCAGCCAAGATAGTCAGGGTAATGAAAAACTGTTTTTT.

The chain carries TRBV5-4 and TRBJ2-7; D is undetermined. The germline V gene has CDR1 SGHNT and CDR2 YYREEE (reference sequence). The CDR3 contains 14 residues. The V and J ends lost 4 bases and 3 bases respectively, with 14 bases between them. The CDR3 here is CASSPGLGNYEQYF. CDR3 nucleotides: TGTGCCAGCAGCCCTGGGTTGGGGAACTACGAGCAGTACTTC.

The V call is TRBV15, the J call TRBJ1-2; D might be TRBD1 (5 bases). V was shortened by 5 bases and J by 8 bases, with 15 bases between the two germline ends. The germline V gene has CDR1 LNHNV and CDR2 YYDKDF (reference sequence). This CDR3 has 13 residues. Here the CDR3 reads CATSLTGGRGYTF. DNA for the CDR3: TGTGCCACCAGCCTAACAGGTGGGCGGGGCTACACCTTC.

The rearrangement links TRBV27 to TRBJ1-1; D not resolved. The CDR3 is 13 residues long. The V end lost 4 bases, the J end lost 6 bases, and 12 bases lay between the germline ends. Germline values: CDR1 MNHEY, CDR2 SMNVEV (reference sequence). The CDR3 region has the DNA TGTGCCAGCAGTTATGTGGGCTGGGCTGAAGCTTTCTTT. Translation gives CASSYVGWAEAFF.

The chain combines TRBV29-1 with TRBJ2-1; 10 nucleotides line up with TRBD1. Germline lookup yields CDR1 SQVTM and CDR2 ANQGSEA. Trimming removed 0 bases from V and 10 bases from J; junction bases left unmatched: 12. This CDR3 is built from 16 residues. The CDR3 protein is CSVEDRSGTGAQEQFF. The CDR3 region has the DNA TGCAGCGTTGAAGATCGATCGGGGACAGGGGCGCAGGAGCAGTTCTTC.

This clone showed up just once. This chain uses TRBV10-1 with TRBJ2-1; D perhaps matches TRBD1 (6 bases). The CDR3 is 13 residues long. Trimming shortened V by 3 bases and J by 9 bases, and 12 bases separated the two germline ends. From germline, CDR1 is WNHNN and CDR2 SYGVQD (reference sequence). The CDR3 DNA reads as TGCGCCAGCAGTGACCGGCAGGGGAGTGAGCAGTTCTTC. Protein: CASSDRQGSEQFF.

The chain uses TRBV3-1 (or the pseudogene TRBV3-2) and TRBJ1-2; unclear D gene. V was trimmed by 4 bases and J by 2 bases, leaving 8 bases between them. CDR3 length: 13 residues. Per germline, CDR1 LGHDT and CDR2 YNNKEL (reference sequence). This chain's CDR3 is CASSPRNNYGYTF. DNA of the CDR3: TGTGCCAGCAGCCCCCGGAACAACTATGGCTACACCTTC.